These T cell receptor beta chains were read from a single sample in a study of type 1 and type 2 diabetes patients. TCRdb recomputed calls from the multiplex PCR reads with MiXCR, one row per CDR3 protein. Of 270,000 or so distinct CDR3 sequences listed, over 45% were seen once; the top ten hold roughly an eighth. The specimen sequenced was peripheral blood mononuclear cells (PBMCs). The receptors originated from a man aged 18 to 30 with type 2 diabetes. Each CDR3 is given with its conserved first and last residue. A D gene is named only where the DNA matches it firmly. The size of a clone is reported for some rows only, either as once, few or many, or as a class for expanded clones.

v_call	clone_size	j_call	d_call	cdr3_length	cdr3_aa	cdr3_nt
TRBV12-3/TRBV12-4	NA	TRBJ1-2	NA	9	CASSPGYTF	TGTGCCAGCAGCCCAGGCTACACCTTC
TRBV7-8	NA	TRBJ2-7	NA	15	CASSLDRSGTYERYF	TGTGCCAGCAGCTTAGATCGTTCAGGGACCTACGAGCGGTACTTC
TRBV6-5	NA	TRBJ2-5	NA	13	CASSWAGKETQYF	TGTGCCAGCAGTTGGGCAGGGAAGGAGACCCAGTACTTC
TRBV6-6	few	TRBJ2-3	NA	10	CASSHDTQYF	TGTGCCAGCAGTCATGATACGCAGTATTTT
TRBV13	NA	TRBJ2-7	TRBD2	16	CASSLGRTSGTYEQCF	TGTGCCAGCAGCTTAGGCCGCACTAGCGGAACCTACGAGCAGTGCTTC
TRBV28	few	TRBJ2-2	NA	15	CASSLASQDTGELFF	TGTGCCAGCAGTTTAGCTAGCCAGGACACCGGGGAGCTGTTTTTT
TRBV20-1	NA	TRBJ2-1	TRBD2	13	CSAREVAGTEQFF	TGCAGTGCTAGAGAGGTAGCGGGAACTGAGCAGTTCTTC
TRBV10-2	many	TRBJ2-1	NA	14	CATSAGQLLNEQFF	TGCGCCACGTCAGCCGGACAGCTCTTGAATGAGCAGTTCTTC
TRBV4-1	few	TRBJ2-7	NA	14	CASSQEAGEYEQYF	TGCGCCAGCAGCCAAGAAGCTGGGGAATACGAGCAGTACTTC
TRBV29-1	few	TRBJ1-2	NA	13	CSVEKGDDYGYTF	TGCAGCGTTGAAAAAGGGGACGACTATGGCTACACCTTC
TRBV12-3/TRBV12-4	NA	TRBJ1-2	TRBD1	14	CASSLARQGGGYTF	TGTGCCAGCAGTTTAGCGCGACAGGGTGGCGGCTACACCTTC